This T cell receptor (beta chain) was sequenced in a study of shared T cell receptors in the human thymus. A single count supports this clone. The repertoire was sequenced with immunoSEQ multiplex PCR; TCRdb's copy has only in-frame clones and lacks some. Altogether 700,000 or so clones are present, roughly 88% being singletons, with the ten largest covering over 0.008%. This sample was shared with a second study, whose subject was human thymus T cells. From that paper: During corrective heart surgery, resections were taken, and the thymus tissue came from them.

Input material: thymocytes. This clonotype originated in a girl less than two years old with a congenital heart defect.

For the CDR3, the DNA is TGCGCCAGCAGCAACAGGGATACCGGGGAGCTGTTTTTT. Translation: CASSNRDTGELFF. This chain joins TRBV5-1 and TRBJ2-2, with D perhaps matching TRBD1 (6 bases). Trimming took 4 bases from V and 5 from J, leaving 9 bases between them. This CDR3 spans 13 amino acids. Germline CDR1 is SGHRS and CDR2 is YFSETQ.